The present entry profiles one T cell receptor beta chain with its context. The sample comes from a study of cytomegalovirus exposure and HLA in healthy donors. Germline V lookup: CDR1 GTSNPN, CDR2 SVGIG (reference sequence). This CDR3 is built from 15 residues. The PCR had 60 Vbeta and 13 Jbeta primers. Data came from immunoSEQ multiplex PCR; TCRdb stores just in-frame clones and leaves some out. Among roughly 90,000 clones, approximately 88% were seen once, and the ten largest hold around 1.9%. This chain uses TRBV30 with TRBJ2-5; perhaps TRBD1 as D (5 bases). The J call may not be correct, given that the DNA end is closer to TRBJ2-7. Source material: PBMCs. This TCR was sampled from a man aged 18-30 years in good health and CMV-seronegative. This chain's CDR3 is CAWSGADSITYEQYF. In DNA form, the CDR3 reads TGTGCCTGGAGTGGGGCCGACAGCATTACCTACGAGCAGTACTTC.